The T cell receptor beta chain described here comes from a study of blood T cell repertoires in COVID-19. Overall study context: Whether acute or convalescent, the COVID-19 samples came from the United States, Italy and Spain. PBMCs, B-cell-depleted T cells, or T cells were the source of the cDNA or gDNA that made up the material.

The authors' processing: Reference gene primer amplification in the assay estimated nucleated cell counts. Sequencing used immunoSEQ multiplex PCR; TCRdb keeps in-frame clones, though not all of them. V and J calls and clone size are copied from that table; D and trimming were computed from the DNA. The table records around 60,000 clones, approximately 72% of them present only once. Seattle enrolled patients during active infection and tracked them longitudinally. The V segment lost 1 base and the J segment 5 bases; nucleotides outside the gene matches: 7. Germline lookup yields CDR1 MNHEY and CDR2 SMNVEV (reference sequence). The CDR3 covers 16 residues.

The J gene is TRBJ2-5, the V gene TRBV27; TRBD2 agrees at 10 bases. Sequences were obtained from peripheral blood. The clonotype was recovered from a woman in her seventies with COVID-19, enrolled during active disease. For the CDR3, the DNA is TGTGCCAGCAGTTTATTAGCGGGAGGCCCGTTGGAGACCCAGTACTTC. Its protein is CASSLLAGGPLETQYF.